The entry below gives a single T cell receptor beta chain sequence along with its context. Its antigen is currently unknown. V was pared by 3 bases and J by 4 bases, with 10 bases between. The CDR3 has 15 residues. Germline V gene lookup returns CDR1 SGHTA and CDR2 FQGNSA. The assay, immunoSEQ v3.0, was run at survey level. Method: immunoSEQ multiplex PCR; TCRdb's copy keeps in-frame clones and lacks some. This table has about 30,000 clones, 94% appearing once. Every specimen held between roughly 0.85-11 million cryopreserved PBMC. These were thawed and washed before DNA extraction. This sample was included in a study of long-term antiretroviral therapy in people with HIV. Notes on the study in general: Blood specimens, gathered between about 2003 and 2017, were possibly obtained under older ART regimens. Every time point showed a repertoire led by clones expanded before ART.

The input for sequencing was unsorted PBMCs, taken 7.4 years after starting antiretroviral therapy. The receptor was derived from a man between 45 and 60 years old with HIV. The rearrangement links TRBV7-2 to TRBJ1-6; no definite D call. CDR3 protein: CASSLGMEYNSPLHF. The DNA for the CDR3 is TGTGCCAGCAGCTTGGGTATGGAGTATAATTCACCCCTCCACTTT.